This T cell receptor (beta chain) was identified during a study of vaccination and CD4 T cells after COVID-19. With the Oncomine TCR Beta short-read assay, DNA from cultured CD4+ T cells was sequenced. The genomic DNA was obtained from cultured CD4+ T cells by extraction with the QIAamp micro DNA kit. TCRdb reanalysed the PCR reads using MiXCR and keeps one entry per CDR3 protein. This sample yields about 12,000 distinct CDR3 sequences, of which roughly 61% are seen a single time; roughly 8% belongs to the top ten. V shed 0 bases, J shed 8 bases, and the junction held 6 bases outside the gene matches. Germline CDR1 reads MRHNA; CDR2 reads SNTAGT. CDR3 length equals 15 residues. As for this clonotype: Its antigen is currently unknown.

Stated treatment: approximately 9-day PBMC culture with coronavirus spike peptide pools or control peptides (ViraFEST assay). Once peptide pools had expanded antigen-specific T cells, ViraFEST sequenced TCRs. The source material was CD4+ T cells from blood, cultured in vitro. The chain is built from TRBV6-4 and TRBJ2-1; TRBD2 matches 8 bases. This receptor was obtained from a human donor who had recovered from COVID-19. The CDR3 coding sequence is TGTGCCAGCAGTGACTCGGCGGGAGGTATGGATGAGCAGTTCTTC. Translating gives CASSDSAGGMDEQFF.